This T cell receptor (beta chain) was sequenced in a study of cytomegalovirus exposure and HLA in healthy donors. Vbeta (60) and Jbeta (13) primers were used in the PCR. The data were produced by immunoSEQ multiplex PCR, yet TCRdb's version contains in-frame clones alone and is incomplete. There are some 120,000 clones in the sample; approximately 82% occur only once, and under 3% lies in the top ten. For this clone: The target antigen is unknown.

V trimming: 3 bases; J trimming: 6 bases; junction bases outside the gene matches: 7. The CDR3 contains 14 residues. Germline CDR1 and CDR2: SGHRS and YFSETQ. Points from the study as a whole: Reports indicated that the classifier achieved high specificity and sensitivity in diagnosing cytomegalovirus status. Reported findings show TCR beta sequences accurately forecast HLA-A and HLA-B alleles in most subjects. The listing of some 170 TCR beta chains classed them as cytomegalovirus-associated. Sequencing depth across donors, presence/absence analyses assumed, was roughly uniform.

The rearrangement links TRBV5-1 to TRBJ2-3; 7 bases line up with TRBD1. Material for sequencing was PBMCs. This TCR came from a woman aged 18-30 years in good health and CMV-seropositive. CDR3 in amino acids: CASSYGTAADTQYF. The CDR3 DNA reads as TGCGCCAGCAGCTACGGGACAGCTGCCGATACGCAGTATTTT.